This T cell receptor beta chain was retrieved from a study of blood T cells in healthy people across ages. Study context: About one barcoded beta molecule per two T cells was the capture yield of template switching. Study-wide results and limits: With unsorted PBMCs, a conclusive comparison of naive versus antigen-experienced cells was not possible. Among T cells, TCR beta diversity per million cells dropped roughly linearly as age rose.

Details on this clonotype: Its matching antigen is unknown.

A second PCR, run for about 7 to 11 cycles, used a sample-barcoded 5' primer plus a J-beta primer mix. In TCRdb, the 5' RACE reads were re-called with MiXCR into one record per CDR3 protein. The sample carries around 990,000 distinct CDR3 sequences, 30% to 40% recorded once. Germline V CDR1 and CDR2: LNHNV, YYDKDF (reference sequence). With 6 bases removed from V and 8 bases from J, the gap between germline ends came to 11 bases. This CDR3 spans 12 amino acids. The source is a man aged 18 to 29 in good health. Input material: blood. The chain is built from TRBV15 and TRBJ2-1; D possibly corresponds to TRBD2 (6 bases). The CDR3: CATSWRGDEQFF. DNA of the CDR3: TGTGCCACCAGTTGGCGGGGAGATGAGCAGTTCTTC.